This T cell receptor beta chain was documented in a study of blood T cell repertoires in COVID-19. About the research overall: Samples of COVID-19 (acute and convalescent) were obtained from the United States, Italy and Spain.

Clones were read by immunoSEQ multiplex PCR, and TCRdb kept only the in-frame ones, dropping some. The table has about 82,000 clones, 75% to 90% seen once. Assignment of participants to cohorts was predicated upon participant-reported clinical history. This CDR3 comprises 15 residues. V was pared by 5 bases and J by 2 bases, with 14 bases between. In germline, CDR1 is MNHEY, CDR2 SMNVEV (reference sequence). The source material was PBMCs or T cells enriched from blood (not recorded which). This sequence was found in a woman between 45 and 65 years old with acute COVID-19. The chain uses TRBV27 and TRBJ2-3; D perhaps matches TRBD1 (6 bases). CDR3 in DNA: TGTGCCAGCAGTCTCCGACAGGCCGCCACAGATACGCAGTATTTT. Translation gives CASSLRQAATDTQYF.